Listed below are T cell receptor beta chains from one sample, sequenced in a study of OX40 agonist ivuxolimab in advanced cancers. Assay: immunoSEQ multiplex PCR; the TCRdb copy retains only in-frame clones and omits some. The sample has about 61,000 clones, approximately 90% seen once. Sequencing was performed on CD4+ or CD8+ T cells sorted from blood, taken in a trial of the OX40 agonist ivuxolimab. Receptors originate from an adult with an advanced solid tumor such as melanoma, head and neck, liver or kidney cancer. Each CDR3 is given with its conserved first and last residue. The D gene is left open where the match is weak. Where a row states a size, it is once, few, many or the class of an expanded clone; other rows omit it.

clone_size	v_call	d_call	j_call	cdr3_nt	cdr3_aa
NA	TRBV6-1	TRBD1	TRBJ2-7	TGTGCCAGCAGTTGGGGACAGCACTCCTACGAGCAGTACTTC	CASSWGQHSYEQYF
NA	TRBV6-5	NA	TRBJ2-7	TGTGCCAGCAGTGTTTTCCGGAACTCCTACGAGCAGTACTTC	CASSVFRNSYEQYF
NA	TRBV4-1	NA	TRBJ1-1	TGCGCCAGCAGCCAAGAAAGGCCACAGGGATACATGAACACTGAAGCTTTCTTT	CASSQERPQGYMNTEAFF
NA	TRBV6-1	TRBD2	TRBJ2-3	TGTGCCAGCAGAGGGGGGAGCGGGGGTACAGATACGCAGTATTTT	CASRGGSGGTDTQYF
NA	TRBV5-6	TRBD1	TRBJ2-7	TGTGCCAGCAGCAGTTTACCTGACCGGGACAGGGTCAGCGAGCAGTACTTC	CASSSLPDRDRVSEQYF
NA	TRBV5-1	NA	TRBJ1-1	TGCGCCAGCAGCTTGGGGGGTGACACTGAAGCTTTCTTT	CASSLGGDTEAFF
NA	TRBV19	TRBD1	TRBJ2-2	TGTGCCAGTAGTATAGATCTCGAGACAGGGTGGTCCGGGGAGCTGTTTTTT	CASSIDLETGWSGELFF
once	TRBV6-5	NA	TRBJ1-2	TGTGCCAGCAGTTACGACAGATCAAACTATGGCTACACCTTC	CASSYDRSNYGYTF
once	TRBV5-5	NA	TRBJ2-7	TGTGCCAGCAGCTGGGGGTGGGGACCCTCCTACGAGCAGTACTTC	CASSWGWGPSYEQYF
NA	TRBV7-9	TRBD1	TRBJ1-2	TGTGCCAGCAGCAACCCGGGACAGGGACTCGCAGTCTATGGCTACACCTTC	CASSNPGQGLAVYGYTF
NA	TRBV27	TRBD1	TRBJ2-7	TGTGCCAGCAGCCCCAGGACAGGGACGGGCGAGCAGTACTTC	CASSPRTGTGEQYF
NA	TRBV5-4	TRBD1	TRBJ2-7	TGTGCCAGCAGCTTGGCCGGGACAGGGAAATTCTACGAGCAGTACTTC	CASSLAGTGKFYEQYF
once	TRBV30	TRBD1	TRBJ1-2	TGTGCCAAGACAGGGGGGAGCTATGGCTACACCTTC	CAKTGGSYGYTF
NA	TRBV10-1	TRBD1	TRBJ2-7	TGCGCCAGCAGTGAGCGAGGGACAGGCCCCTACGAGCAGTACTTC	CASSERGTGPYEQYF
NA	TRBV10-3	TRBD1	TRBJ2-7	TGTGCCATCAGTGAGACGGTGGGGACAGGGATCGGCGAGCAGTACTTC	CAISETVGTGIGEQYF
NA	TRBV7-6	NA	TRBJ2-3	TGTGCCAGCAGCTTAGCGGGGCGAGATACGCAGTATTTT	CASSLAGRDTQYF
NA	TRBV27	TRBD2	TRBJ2-7	TGTGCCAGCAGTCCAGGCGGGGGAGCTCTATACGAGCAGTACTTC	CASSPGGGALYEQYF
NA	TRBV10-2	NA	TRBJ1-2	TGCGCCAGCACCGAGGGGTTGGTCTATGGCTACACCTTC	CASTEGLVYGYTF
NA	TRBV6-5	TRBD1	TRBJ2-1	TGTGCCAGCAGTGGACAGGGCGTTAATGAGCAGTTCTTC	CASSGQGVNEQFF
NA	TRBV5-6	NA	TRBJ1-2	TGTGCCAGCACCCAAACCGACAGCACCTATGGCTACACCTTC	CASTQTDSTYGYTF
NA	TRBV20-1	NA	TRBJ2-2	TGCAGCGTACGCTCCGGCGGGGAGCTGTTTTTT	CSVRSGGELFF
NA	TRBV20-1	NA	TRBJ2-7	TGCAGTGCTAGGGAATCCTACGAGCAGTACTTC	CSARESYEQYF
NA	TRBV10-3	TRBD2	TRBJ2-5	TGTGCCATCAGTGAGGAAACTAGCGGGGGGGCCTGGGAGACCCAGTACTTC	CAISEETSGGAWETQYF
NA	TRBV10-1	TRBD2	TRBJ2-2	TGCGCCAGCAGTGACGGCGGGGGGGATGCCGGGGAGCTGTTTTTT	CASSDGGGDAGELFF
NA	TRBV5-1	TRBD1	TRBJ2-7	TGCGCCAGCAGCCCGAGGACAGGGGCGGGCGAGCAGTACTTC	CASSPRTGAGEQYF
NA	TRBV11-2	NA	TRBJ2-3	TGTGCCAGCAGCGTACCAGGGAAGGGGGATACGCAGTATTTT	CASSVPGKGDTQYF
once	TRBV5-6	NA	TRBJ1-1	TGTGCCAGCAGACCAACAGGGTCCACTGAAGCTTTCTTT	CASRPTGSTEAFF
NA	TRBV6-5	NA	TRBJ1-5	TGTGCCAGCAGCGCCACAGGGAAAAACAATCAGCCCCAGCATTTT	CASSATGKNNQPQHF
NA	TRBV7-9	TRBD2	TRBJ2-7	TGTGCCAGCAGCTTAAGCCCATCGGGGGGGTATGCGCCCTCCTACGAGCAGTACTTC	CASSLSPSGGYAPSYEQYF
NA	TRBV7-6	TRBD2	TRBJ2-3	TGTGCCAGCAGCCAGCCTCGGGACTACGGTACGAGCGCAGATACGCAGTATTTT	CASSQPRDYGTSADTQYF
NA	TRBV19	NA	TRBJ2-7	TGTGCCAGTAGTTACAGAAGAACCTACGAGCAGTACTTC	CASSYRRTYEQYF